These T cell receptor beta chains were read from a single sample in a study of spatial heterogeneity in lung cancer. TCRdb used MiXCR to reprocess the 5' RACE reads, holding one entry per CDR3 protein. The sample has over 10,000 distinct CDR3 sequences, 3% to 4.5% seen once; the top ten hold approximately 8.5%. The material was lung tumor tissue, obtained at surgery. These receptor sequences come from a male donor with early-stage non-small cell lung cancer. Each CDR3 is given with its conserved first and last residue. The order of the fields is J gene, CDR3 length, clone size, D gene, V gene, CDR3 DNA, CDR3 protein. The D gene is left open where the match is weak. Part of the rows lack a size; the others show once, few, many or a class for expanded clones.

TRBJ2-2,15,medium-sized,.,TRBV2,TGTGCCAGCAGTGATGGGGGCCTGAACACCGGGGAGCTGTTTTTT,CASSDGGLNTGELFF
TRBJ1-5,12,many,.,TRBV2,TGTGCCAGCAGTGAAAGTATTGAGCCCCAGCATTTT,CASSESIEPQHF
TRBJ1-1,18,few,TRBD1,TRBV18,TGTGCCAGCTCACCTTTCTTCGGGACAGGGAAGAGGAACACTGAAGCTTTCTTT,CASSPFFGTGKRNTEAFF
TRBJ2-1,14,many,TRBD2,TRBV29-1,TGCAGCGTTGAAGCCGGGACTAGCGGTAATGAGCAGTTCTTC,CSVEAGTSGNEQFF
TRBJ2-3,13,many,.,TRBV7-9,TGTGCCAGCAGCTTATCACCCAGGGATACGCAGTATTTT,CASSLSPRDTQYF
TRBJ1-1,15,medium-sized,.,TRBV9,TGTGCCAGCAGCGTTAGAGCGGGGCCGGGCACTGAAGCTTTCTTT,CASSVRAGPGTEAFF
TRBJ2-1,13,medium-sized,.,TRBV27,TGTGCCAGCAGTTTTGCGAACGTTATTGAGCAGTTCTTC,CASSFANVIEQFF
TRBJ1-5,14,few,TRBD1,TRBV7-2,TGTGCCAGCAGCTTGAAGACAGGGTATCAGCCCCAGCATTTT,CASSLKTGYQPQHF
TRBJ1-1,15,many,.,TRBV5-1,TGCGCCAGCAGCTTGGCCGGCGGCCCGAACACTGAAGCTTTCTTT,CASSLAGGPNTEAFF
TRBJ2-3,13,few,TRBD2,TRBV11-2,TGTGCCAGCAGTGGACTAGCGGGAGATACGCAGTATTTT,CASSGLAGDTQYF
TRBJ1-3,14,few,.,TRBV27,TGTGCCAGCAGTTTACGGGACGGCGGAAACACCATATATTTT,CASSLRDGGNTIYF
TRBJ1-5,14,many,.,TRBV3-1,TGTGCCAGCAGTCCCTCGGGGGTCAGAGAGCCCCAGCATTTT,CASSPSGVREPQHF
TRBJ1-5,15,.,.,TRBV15,TGTGCCACCAGCAGAGATCAGGCAGGGTCTCAGCCCCAGCATTTT,CATSRDQAGSQPQHF
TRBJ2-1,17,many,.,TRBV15,TGTGCCACCAGCAGAGGAGATCCGGGAAGGGCCTACAATGAGCAGTTCTTC,CATSRGDPGRAYNEQFF
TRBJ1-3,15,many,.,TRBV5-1,TGCGCCAGCAGCATGGCCGGGGGCTCTGGAAACACCATATATTTT,CASSMAGGSGNTIYF
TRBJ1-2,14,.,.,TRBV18,TGTGCCAGCTCAGGCCGGGACATCCGATGGGGCTACACCTTC,CASSGRDIRWGYTF
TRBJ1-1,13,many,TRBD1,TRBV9,TGTGCCAGCAGTCCACAGGGGAGTACTGAAGCTTTCTTT,CASSPQGSTEAFF
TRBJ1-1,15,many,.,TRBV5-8,TGTGCCAGCAGCTTGTTGGGGGCGGGGAACACTGAAGCTTTCTTT,CASSLLGAGNTEAFF
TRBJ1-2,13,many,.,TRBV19,TGTGCCAGGTTAGGCGGCGGTAACTATGGCTACACCTTC,CARLGGGNYGYTF
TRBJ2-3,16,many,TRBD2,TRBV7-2,TGTGCCAGCAGCTTATGGCCTAGCGGGAGCGGGGATACGCAGTATTTT,CASSLWPSGSGDTQYF
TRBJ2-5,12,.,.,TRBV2,TGTGCCAGCAGCAGACGGGCCGAGACCCAGTACTTC,CASSRRAETQYF
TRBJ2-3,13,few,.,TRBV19,TGTGCCAGTAGTATCGGAAGTTCAGGTACGCAGTATTTT,CASSIGSSGTQYF
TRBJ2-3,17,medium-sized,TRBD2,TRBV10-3,TGTGCCATCAGTGCAAATCTAGCGGGGGGCGAGACAGATACGCAGTATTTT,CAISANLAGGETDTQYF
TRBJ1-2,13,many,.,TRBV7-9,TGTGCCAGCAGCTTACCAGACAACTATGGCTACACCTTC,CASSLPDNYGYTF
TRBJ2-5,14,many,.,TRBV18,TGTGCCAGCTCCCAAACCACAGGGACGGAGACCCAGTACTTC,CASSQTTGTETQYF
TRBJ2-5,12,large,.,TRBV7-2,TGTGCCAGCAGCCCTAGCCAAGAGACCCAGTACTTC,CASSPSQETQYF
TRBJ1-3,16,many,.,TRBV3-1,TGTGCCAGCAGCCCCCCTCGGCGCGGCTCTGGAAACACCATATATTTT,CASSPPRRGSGNTIYF
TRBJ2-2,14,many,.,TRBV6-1,TGTGCCAGCAGGTCGGACTCGAACACCGGGGAGCTGTTTTTT,CASRSDSNTGELFF
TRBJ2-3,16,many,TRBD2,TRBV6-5,TGTGCCAGCAGAAGAAGCGGGGGGGGGTCCGAGAATACGCAGTATTTT,CASRRSGGGSENTQYF
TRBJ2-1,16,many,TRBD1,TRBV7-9,TGTGCCAGCAGCTTAGCCACGGGACAGGGTTACAATGAGCAGTTCTTC,CASSLATGQGYNEQFF
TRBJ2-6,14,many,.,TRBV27,TGTGCCAGCAGCAGGGGCACTGGGGCCAACGTCCTGACTTTC,CASSRGTGANVLTF
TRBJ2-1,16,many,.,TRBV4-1,TGCGCCAGCAGCCAAGAGGCAGGGGGGTCGTTGGATGAGCAGTTCTTC,CASSQEAGGSLDEQFF
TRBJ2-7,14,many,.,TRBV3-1,TGTGCCAGCACCTTGAGTGTAACCTCCTACGAGCAGTACTTC,CASTLSVTSYEQYF
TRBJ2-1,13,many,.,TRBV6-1,TGTGCCAGCAGAGCGTCTCCCTACAATGAGCAGTTCTTC,CASRASPYNEQFF
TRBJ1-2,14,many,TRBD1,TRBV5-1,TGCGCCAGCAGCTATGGCGGACAGGGGATCGGCTACACCTTC,CASSYGGQGIGYTF
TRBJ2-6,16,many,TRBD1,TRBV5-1,TGCGCCAGCAGCAGGGACAGCTCCTCTGGGGCCAACGTCCTGACTTTC,CASSRDSSSGANVLTF
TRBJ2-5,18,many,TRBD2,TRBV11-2,TGTGCCAGCAGCTTAGCAATACCCGGACTAGCTATTCGGGAGACCCAGTACTTC,CASSLAIPGLAIRETQYF
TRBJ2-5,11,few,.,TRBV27,TGTGCCAGCGGATGGCAAGAGACCCAGTACTTC,CASGWQETQYF
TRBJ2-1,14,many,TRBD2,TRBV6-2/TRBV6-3,TGTGCCAGCAGTTACCGCCCGGGGGGAAATGAGCAGTTCTTC,CASSYRPGGNEQFF
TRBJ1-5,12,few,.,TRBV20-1,TGCAGTGCTAAGGGGGGGGGTCAGCCCCAGCATTTT,CSAKGGGQPQHF
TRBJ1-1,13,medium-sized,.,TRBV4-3,TGCGCCAGCAGAGCAGGGAGGAACACTGAAGCTTTCTTT,CASRAGRNTEAFF
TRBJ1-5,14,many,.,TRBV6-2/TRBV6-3,TGTGCCAGCAGTTACACCGTTAGCAATCAGCCCCAGCATTTT,CASSYTVSNQPQHF
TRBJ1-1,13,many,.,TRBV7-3,TGTGCCAGCAGCTTGACAAAAAACACTGAAGCTTTCTTT,CASSLTKNTEAFF
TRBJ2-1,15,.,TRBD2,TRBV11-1,TGTGCCAGCAGCCGGACTAGCGGGGTATACAATGAGCAGTTCTTC,CASSRTSGVYNEQFF
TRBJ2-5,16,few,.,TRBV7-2,TGTGCCAGCAGTTCCGGCCTGGGTCCGTCCGGCGGGACCCAGTACTTC,CASSSGLGPSGGTQYF
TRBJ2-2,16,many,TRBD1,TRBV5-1,TGCGCCAGCAGCTCACCCCACGGGACAGACACCGGGGAGCTGTTTTTT,CASSSPHGTDTGELFF
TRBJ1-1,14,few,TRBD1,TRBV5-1,TGCGCCAGCAGCACCGAAAGGACAGGCACCCTGGCTTTCTTT,CASSTERTGTLAFF